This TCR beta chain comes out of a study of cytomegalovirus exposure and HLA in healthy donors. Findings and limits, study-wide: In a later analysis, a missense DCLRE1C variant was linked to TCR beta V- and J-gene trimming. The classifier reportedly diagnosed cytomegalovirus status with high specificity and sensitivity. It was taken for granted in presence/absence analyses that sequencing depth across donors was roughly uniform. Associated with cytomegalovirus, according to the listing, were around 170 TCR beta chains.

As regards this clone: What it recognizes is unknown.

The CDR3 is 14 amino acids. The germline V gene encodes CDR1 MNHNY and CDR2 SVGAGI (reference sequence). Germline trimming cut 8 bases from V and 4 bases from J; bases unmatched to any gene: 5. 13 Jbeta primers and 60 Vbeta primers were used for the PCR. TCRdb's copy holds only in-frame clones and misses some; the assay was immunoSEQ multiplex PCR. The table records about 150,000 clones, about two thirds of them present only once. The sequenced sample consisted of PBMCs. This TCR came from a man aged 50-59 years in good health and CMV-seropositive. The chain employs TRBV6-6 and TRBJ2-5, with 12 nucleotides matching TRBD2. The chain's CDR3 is CASETSGGRETQYF. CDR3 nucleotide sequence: TGTGCCAGCGAGACTAGCGGGGGTAGAGAGACCCAGTACTTC.